These T cell receptor beta chains were read from a single sample in a study of CD8 T cells in Susac syndrome. Via MiXCR, TCRdb re-called the immunoSEQ multiplex PCR reads, giving one row per CDR3 protein. The sample has under 250,000 distinct CDR3 sequences; 90% to 95% are singletons. The sequenced sample consisted of CD4+ T cells from PBMCs. Receptor source: a human donor with multiple sclerosis. Each CDR3 is given with its conserved first and last residue.

cdr3_length	v_call	j_call	cdr3_aa
15	TRBV3-1	TRBJ2-1	CASSQREWNLNEQFF
15	TRBV29-1	TRBJ2-3	CSVVSSGPHTDTQYF
14	TRBV7-6	TRBJ2-3	CASRSTSSTDTQYF
15	TRBV11-1	TRBJ1-6	CASSPRQGGNSPLHF
11	TRBV6-6	TRBJ2-7	CASREVGEQYF
15	TRBV11-2	TRBJ1-5	CASSQGTGSNQPQHF
13	TRBV20-1	TRBJ2-3	CSALTPAVDTQYF
18	TRBV9	TRBJ1-3	CASSHPRGAQTNGNTIYF
14	TRBV30	TRBJ1-2	CAWRGWDRDYGYTF
17	TRBV13	TRBJ2-1	CASSFSAMTAIYNEQFF
16	TRBV4-1	TRBJ2-3	CASSYGTSGSTDTQYF